This T cell receptor (beta chain) is from a study of T cell responses to AZD1222 COVID-19 vaccine. Overall study findings and caveats: The study found vaccine-associated CD4 TCRs spanning spike, dominant at 160-218 and 743-854.

The germline V gene encodes CDR1 SQVTM and CDR2 ANQGSEA. The CDR3 runs 14 residues. J was trimmed by 7 bases and V by 7 bases; bases with no gene match: 13. TCRdb's copy holds only in-frame clones and misses some; the assay was immunoSEQ multiplex PCR. The sample yields 85,000 to 100,000 clones, 86% seen once. In the case of this clone: The antigen is unknown.

Material: peripheral blood, obtained on day 0 of AZD1222 vaccination. The chain employs TRBV29-1 and TRBJ1-1; 9 bases map to TRBD1. The sequence was obtained from an adult in good health. As DNA, the CDR3 is TGCAGCGCCCTAGGACCGACAGGGGGTAATGAAGCTTTCTTT. It translates to CSALGPTGGNEAFF.